The 31 T cell receptor beta chains below were found in one sample sequenced in a study of PD-1 blockade in classical Hodgkin lymphoma. Documented time point: cycle 4 day 1 (C4D1), after 5 to 7 weeks of nivolumab. Every single patient, without exception, relapsed after autologous stem cell transplantation, and brentuximab vedotin exposure varied. Sequencing used immunoSEQ multiplex PCR; TCRdb keeps in-frame clones, though not all of them. The repertoire has about 41,000 clones, around two thirds of them found once; the top ten carry around 2.4%. This specimen consisted of peripheral blood mononuclear cells (PBMCs), obtained before the fourth cycle of nivolumab. The receptors stem from a human donor with classical Hodgkin lymphoma.

The J gene is TRBJ2-3, the V gene TRBV19, with 7 bases that match TRBD2. V lost 4 bases to trimming and J lost 7 bases; unmatched junction nucleotides: 8. Germline CDR1 LNHDA, CDR2 SQIVND (reference sequence). CDR3 length equals 14 residues. The CDR3 coding sequence is TGTGCCAGTAGTACAGCCGGGACTACCCATACGCAGTATTTT. Translation gives CASSTAGTTHTQYF.

The chain couples TRBV6-1 to TRBJ1-1; the match to TRBD1 covers 7 bases. This CDR3 spans 13 amino acids. Germline CDR1 and CDR2: MNHNS and SASEGT. The V and J ends lost 5 bases and 7 bases, in that order; junction bases with no gene match: 7. CDR3 sequence (DNA): TGTGCCAGCAGTCTAACGACAGGGTATGAAGCTTTCTTT. Amino acid sequence: CASSLTTGYEAFF.

The V and J genes are TRBV25-1 and TRBJ2-3, with D unclear. This CDR3 contains 15 residues. V was clipped by 4 bases and J by 2 bases, with 13 bases between them. Germline assignment: CDR1 MGHDK and CDR2 SYGVNS. CDR3 loop: CASSGGQRLTDTQYF. The CDR3, as DNA: TGTGCCAGCAGTGGGGGTCAAAGACTCACAGATACGCAGTATTTT.

The CDR3 sequence is CASSLLGTLHYGYTF. In nucleotides, the CDR3 is TGTGCCAGCAGCTTATTGGGGACGCTTCACTATGGCTACACCTTC. The chain has TRBV7-2 and TRBJ1-2, with a weak D call TRBD1 (5 bases). Trimming left V 2 bases short and J 3 bases short, with 13 bases between. The germline gives CDR1 SGHTA, CDR2 FQGNSA. This CDR3 region has 15 residues.

This clone was seen a single time. This chain links TRBV28 with TRBJ2-1; 8 bases match TRBD1. Trimming at V came to 2 bases and at J to 8 bases, leaving 11 bases not matched to a gene. The CDR3 has 16 residues. Per the germline V gene, CDR1 is MDHEN and CDR2 is SYDVKM. The CDR3 here is CASSLRGRGRADEQFF. In DNA form, the CDR3 reads TGTGCCAGCAGTTTACGGGGCAGGGGGCGAGCTGATGAGCAGTTCTTC.

The chain couples TRBV5-4 to TRBJ2-3, with TRBD2 matching over 9 bases. Trimming took 1 base from V and 6 from J; bases not matched to a gene: 6. The germline gives CDR1 SGHNT, CDR2 YYREEE (reference sequence). The length of the CDR3 is 15 residues. The CDR3 DNA reads TGTGCCAGCAGCTTGACCAGCGGGGGGTCTGATACGCAGTATTTT. It encodes CASSLTSGGSDTQYF. Using reference TRBV5-4 and TRBJ2-3 for the parts outside the CDR3, the full variable domain is ETGVTQSPTHLIKTRGQQVTLRCSSQSGHNTVSWYQQALGQGPQFIFQYYREEENGRGNFPPRFSGLQFPNYSSELNVNALELDDSALYLCASSLTSGGSDTQYFGPGTRLTVL.

The J gene is TRBJ2-1, the V gene TRBV19; 11 positions match TRBD2. Trimming cost V 1 base and J 9 bases; bases outside gene matches: 8. This CDR3 contains 16 residues. Germline V gives CDR1 LNHDA, CDR2 SQIVND (reference sequence). CDR3 bases: TGTGCCAGTAGTATAGCCTTAGCGGGGGGGCCCCTTGAGCAGTTCTTC. Translated, it gives CASSIALAGGPLEQFF.

The rearrangement joins TRBV7-8 to TRBJ1-2; possibly TRBD1 for D (5 bases). This CDR3 has 16 residues. V lost 5 bases and J lost 0, with 16 bases in between. Germline V gives CDR1 SGHVS, CDR2 FQNEAQ. Here the CDR3 reads CASSPLGIRANYGYTF. CDR3 nucleotide sequence: TGTGCCAGCAGCCCCCTCGGGATCAGGGCTAACTATGGCTACACCTTC.

This clone was detected only once. The chain joins TRBV11-2 to TRBJ2-5; D is perhaps TRBD1 (6 bases). The J call may be mistaken, given a closer DNA end match to TRBJ2-7. The germline CDR1 and CDR2 sequences are SGHAT and FQNNGV. This CDR3 has 14 amino acids. CDR3 bases: TGTGCCAGCAGCTTAGCCGGACAGACCTACGAGCAGTACTTC. It is translated as CASSLAGQTYEQYF.

The chain is built from TRBV6-1 and TRBJ1-1; the D is unclear. The length of the CDR3 is 10 residues. Trimming removed 8 bases at V and 7 bases at J, with 8 bases between. Per germline, CDR1 MNHNS and CDR2 SASEGT. The CDR3 protein is CASVTVEAFF. Here the CDR3 DNA reads TGTGCCAGCGTCACGGTTGAAGCTTTCTTT.

The chain recombines TRBV11-2 with TRBJ2-1; unclear D gene. Germline CDR1 is SGHAT and CDR2 is FQNNGV. CDR3 length: 15 residues. Trimming stripped 7 bases from V and 0 bases from J, with 13 bases between. The CDR3 DNA sequence: TGTGCCAGCAACCCTCGGATCAGCTCCTACAATGAGCAGTTCTTC. Protein sequence: CASNPRISSYNEQFF.

This clone showed up just a few times. The chain has TRBV7-6 and TRBJ2-7, with TRBD1 matching over 7 bases. The CDR3 is 14 amino acids. J lost 6 bases, V lost 5 bases, and 10 bases had no gene match. Germline CDR1 SGHVS, CDR2 FNYEAQ. As DNA, the CDR3 is TGTGCCAGCAGCCGAACGGGACAGTACGGCGAGCAGTACTTC. Its protein is CASSRTGQYGEQYF.

The V and J genes are TRBV7-9 and TRBJ1-4; TRBD1 matches 7 bases. Germline lookup yields CDR1 SEHNR and CDR2 FQNEAQ (reference sequence). The CDR3 has 14 residues. The ends lost 4 bases at V and 7 bases at J; junction bases unmatched: 6. The chain's CDR3 is CASSSGQNSEKLFF. The CDR3 DNA reads as TGTGCCAGCAGCTCGGGACAGAACTCTGAAAAACTGTTTTTT.

The J gene is TRBJ2-7, the V gene TRBV2; TRBD2 matches at 7 bases. This CDR3 spans 15 amino acids. Germline V gene lookup returns CDR1 SNHLY and CDR2 FYNNEI. V lost 4 bases, J lost 2 bases, and 8 bases stayed unmatched. The chain's CDR3 is CASSGGAGETYEQYF. For the CDR3, the DNA is TGTGCCAGCAGTGGGGGCGCGGGGGAAACCTACGAGCAGTACTTC. The whole variable domain, filled in from reference TRBV2 and TRBJ2-7, reads EPEVTQTPSHQVTQMGQEVILRCVPISNHLYFYWYRQILGQKVEFLVSFYNNEISEKSEIFDDQFSVERPDGSNFTLKIRSTKLEDSAMYFCASSGGAGETYEQYFGPGTRLTVT.

The V call is TRBV5-1, the J call TRBJ1-1, with D perhaps matching TRBD1 (6 bases). The CDR3 runs to 17 residues. Trimming pared 4 bases from V and 5 bases from J, leaving 24 bases between. CDR1 is SGHRS, CDR2 YFSETQ, per germline. Written as DNA, the CDR3 is TGCGCCAGCAGCCCGGACTCCTGGACAGAGGGGGGTACTGAAGCTTTCTTT. Protein: CASSPDSWTEGGTEAFF.

J is TRBJ1-1 and V is TRBV27; D is ambiguous. The CDR3 runs to 13 residues. Germline V gene lookup returns CDR1 MNHEY and CDR2 SMNVEV (reference sequence). Trimming pared 9 bases from V and 4 bases from J, leaving 15 bases between. The CDR3 region is CASSGLVSTEAFF. CDR3 bases: TGTGCCAGTTCAGGTCTTGTTTCCACTGAAGCTTTCTTT.

In this sample, this clone turned up many times. The rearrangement links TRBV7-9 to TRBJ2-1; D might be TRBD2 (7 bases). CDR3 length equals 15 residues. Germline-derived CDR1 and CDR2 are SEHNR and FQNEAQ (reference sequence). Trimming shortened V by 8 bases and J by 4 bases, and 18 bases separated the two germline ends. The CDR3 region has the DNA TGTGCCAGCGAGGGGGAGGGGGTTACATACAATGAGCAGTTCTTC. Its protein product is CASEGEGVTYNEQFF.

The rearrangement uses TRBV7-2 and TRBJ2-7; D is unresolved. V gave up 6 bases and J gave up 0 bases, with 15 bases separating them. The CDR3 length is 15 residues. CDR1 and CDR2 (germline): SGHTA, FQGNSA. The DNA of the CDR3 is TGTGCCAGCAGTGACGGTTCCTGGAGCTCCTACGAGCAGTACTTC. It translates to CASSDGSWSSYEQYF.

The chain couples TRBV27 to TRBJ2-7, with TRBD2 matching 9 bases. This CDR3 has 15 residues. Germline V gives CDR1 MNHEY, CDR2 SMNVEV (reference sequence). V gave up 6 bases and J gave up 0 bases; unmatched junction bases: 6. The CDR3 is CASRYSGGSSYEQYF. The DNA for the CDR3 is TGTGCCAGCAGATATAGCGGGGGATCCTCCTACGAGCAGTACTTC.

The chain uses TRBV7-8 and TRBJ2-7; no clear D gene. The CDR3 spans 15 residues. CDR1 and CDR2 (germline): SGHVS, FQNEAQ. With 7 bases removed from V and 2 bases from J, the gap between germline ends came to 18 bases. The CDR3 reads CASKNSPDGPYEQYF. CDR3 sequence (DNA): TGTGCCAGCAAAAATTCACCCGACGGTCCCTACGAGCAGTACTTC.

Here the CDR3 DNA reads TGTGCCAGCAGCGGACAGGTGCATGGCTACACCTTC. Translating gives CASSGQVHGYTF. The V and J genes are TRBV13 and TRBJ1-2; 7 bases match TRBD1. V was pared by 5 bases and J by 6 bases, with 3 bases of the junction left unmatched. Germline CDR1 PRHDT, CDR2 FYEKMQ (reference sequence). The CDR3 spans 12 residues.

As regards this clone: Other DNA sequences in this sample translate to the same CDR3. The CDR3 region is CASSVGSGVGANVLTF. In DNA, the CDR3 is TGTGCCAGCAGCGTAGGTTCGGGGGTTGGGGCCAACGTCCTGACTTTC. V and J are TRBV9 and TRBJ2-6; D perhaps matches TRBD2 (6 bases). The CDR3 covers 16 residues. Germline CDR1 and CDR2: SGDLS and YYNGEE. With 0 bases removed from V and 3 bases from J, the gap between germline ends came to 10 bases.

The J gene is TRBJ2-3, the V gene TRBV27, with D hard to call. The CDR3 has 15 residues. The germline CDR1 and CDR2 sequences are MNHEY and SMNVEV (reference sequence). V was trimmed by 2 bases and J by 3 bases, leaving 12 bases between them. CDR3 in DNA: TGTGCCAGCAGTTTAGCGTGGGATAGGACAGATACGCAGTATTTT. It specifies CASSLAWDRTDTQYF.

The V call is TRBV18, the J call TRBJ1-6; 10 bases agree with TRBD1. The CDR3 sequence is 14 residues long. V lost 3 bases, J lost 10 bases, and 3 bases stayed unmatched. Germline V gene data show CDR1 as KGHSH and CDR2 as LQKENI. CDR3 nucleotide sequence: TGTGCCAGCTCACCTGACAGGGGGCAATCACCCCTCCACTTT. Protein product: CASSPDRGQSPLHF. The full variable domain, completed using reference TRBV18 and TRBJ1-6, is NAGVMQNPRHLVRRRGQEARLRCSPMKGHSHVYWYRQLPEEGLKFMVYLQKENIIDESGMPKERFSAEFPKEGPSILRIQQVVRGDSAAYFCASSPDRGQSPLHFGNGTRLTVT.

This rearrangement joins TRBV7-9 to TRBJ2-1; D ambiguous. V was shortened by 1 base and J by 2 bases, with 9 bases between the two germline ends. The CDR3 consists of 15 residues. In germline, CDR1 is SEHNR, CDR2 FQNEAQ (reference sequence). CDR3 region: CASSLVVGPYNEQFF. The DNA of the CDR3 is TGTGCCAGCAGCTTAGTCGTAGGCCCCTACAATGAGCAGTTCTTC.

The chain has TRBV6-1 and TRBJ2-4, with 7 bases that match TRBD1. The CDR3 totals 15 residues. Germline V lookup: CDR1 MNHNS, CDR2 SASEGT. V shed 5 bases, J shed 4 bases, and the junction held 8 bases outside the gene matches. Written as DNA, the CDR3 is TGTGCCAGCAGTACCAGCTGGGACAGTAAAAACATTCAGTACTTC. It is translated as CASSTSWDSKNIQYF.

This clone was counted many times. This chain links TRBV5-1 with TRBJ2-1; 9 nucleotides line up with TRBD2. The germline gives CDR1 SGHRS, CDR2 YFSETQ. The CDR3 totals 18 residues. V shed 2 bases and J 6 bases; nucleotides not matched to a gene: 15. The CDR3 loop is CASSLIAGEVLLGNEQFF. The CDR3 DNA sequence: TGCGCCAGCAGCTTAATAGCGGGGGAAGTTTTGCTGGGCAATGAGCAGTTCTTC.

V and J are TRBV6-6 and TRBJ1-4, with D unresolved. V gave up 6 bases and J gave up 6 bases, with 5 bases separating them. This CDR3 comprises 11 residues. Germline assignment: CDR1 MNHNY and CDR2 SVGAGI (reference sequence). For the CDR3, the DNA is TGTGCCAGCAGGGTTGATGAAAAACTGTTTTTT. Translating gives CASRVDEKLFF.

The chain carries TRBV19 and TRBJ2-6; D is possibly TRBD2 (7 bases). Germline CDR1 is LNHDA and CDR2 is SQIVND (reference sequence). V gave up 2 bases and J gave up 0 bases, with 17 bases separating them. The length of the CDR3 is 19 residues. The CDR3 DNA follows: TGTGCCAGTAGTATACGGGGGGCCGTCCTTAGCTCTGGGGCCAACGTCCTGACTTTC. It translates to CASSIRGAVLSSGANVLTF.

The rearrangement uses TRBV6-6 and TRBJ1-5; 8 bases fit TRBD1. Germline CDR1 and CDR2: MNHNY and SVGAGI (reference sequence). The CDR3 spans 12 residues. V lost 9 bases and J lost 3; bases outside the gene matches: 1. The CDR3 region is CARDRDNQPQHF. The CDR3 DNA sequence: TGTGCCAGGGACAGGGACAATCAGCCCCAGCATTTT.

This clone was seen a single time. The chain joins TRBV27 to TRBJ2-7; 9 bases line up with TRBD1. V gave up 4 bases and J gave up 5 bases; unmatched junction bases: 6. CDR1 is MNHEY and CDR2 is SMNVEV in the germline V gene (reference sequence). The CDR3 sequence is 14 residues long. The CDR3 DNA sequence: TGTGCCAGCAGTTCCACACAGGGGGCGGACGAGCAGTACTTC. Translation: CASSSTQGADEQYF.